This T cell receptor beta chain was observed in a study of PD-1 blockade in classical Hodgkin lymphoma. Each and every patient relapsed after autologous stem cell transplantation, and patients got differing brentuximab vedotin exposure. Complete response, partial response or progressive disease made up the best responses. Germline V gene lookup returns CDR1 SGDLS and CDR2 YYNGEE. The CDR3 extends over 12 amino acids. Trimming removed 1 base at V and 5 bases at J, with 5 bases between. Data came from immunoSEQ multiplex PCR; TCRdb stores just in-frame clones and leaves some out. Here the sample spans about 41,000 clones, more than 70% being singletons.

The sample in question was peripheral blood mononuclear cells (PBMCs), obtained at baseline. This chain connects TRBV9 to TRBJ2-3; D unclear. This clonotype was sampled from a human donor with classical Hodgkin lymphoma. CDR3 bases: TGTGCCAGCAGCGTACACGTAGATACGCAGTATTTT. Amino acid sequence: CASSVHVDTQYF.